Following are 29 T cell receptor beta chains from one sample sequenced in a study of control samples from healthy donors and cancer patients. Clones were sequenced by immunoSEQ multiplex PCR, and TCRdb holds only the in-frame ones, with some missing. This table holds over 100,000 clones, 90% found once. The sequenced sample was blood. The receptors stem from a human donor in good health. The donor label of this sample is uncertain.

This chain uses TRBV5-4 with TRBJ2-5; D unresolved. CDR1 is SGHNT, CDR2 YYREEE, per germline (reference sequence). The CDR3 runs 13 residues. V was trimmed by 0 bases and J by 2 bases, leaving 5 bases between them. CDR3 bases: TGTGCCAGCAGCTTGGGCCTACAAGAGACCCAGTACTTC. Its translation: CASSLGLQETQYF.

This chain links TRBV5-1 with TRBJ2-2; D gene unclear. The CDR3 runs to 17 residues. Trimming pared 0 bases from V and 5 bases from J, leaving 17 bases between. Per the germline V gene, CDR1 is SGHRS and CDR2 is YFSETQ. The DNA of the CDR3 is TGCGCCAGCAGCTTGGGTGGAAGTAATCATGGGACCGGGGAGCTGTTTTTT. Its protein product is CASSLGGSNHGTGELFF.

The chain carries TRBV2 and TRBJ1-2; D gene ambiguous. Per germline, CDR1 SNHLY and CDR2 FYNNEI. Trimming removed 3 bases from V and 0 bases from J, with 11 bases in between. This CDR3 contains 15 residues. CDR3 sequence: CASSDFRVTNYGYTF. The CDR3 DNA is TGTGCCAGCAGTGATTTCAGAGTCACTAACTATGGCTACACCTTC.

The chain couples TRBV28 to TRBJ1-2, with a weak D call TRBD1 (6 bases). The CDR3 covers 14 residues. Germline V CDR1 and CDR2: MDHEN, SYDVKM. V was shortened by 4 bases and J by 5 bases, with 14 bases between the two germline ends. This CDR3 is CASSSIGQMYGYTF. CDR3 bases: TGTGCCAGCAGTTCAATTGGACAGATGTATGGCTACACCTTC.

The chain employs TRBV7-8 and TRBJ2-2, with a tentative D call TRBD2 (5 bases). The CDR3 runs 18 residues. Germline-derived CDR1 and CDR2 are SGHVS and FQNEAQ. V was cut by 5 bases and J by 4 bases, with 23 bases left in between. The chain's CDR3 is CASSPTGPGLLFTGELFF. DNA for the CDR3: TGTGCCAGCAGCCCAACCGGCCCCGGACTCCTATTCACCGGGGAGCTGTTTTTT.

The chain joins TRBV6-5 to TRBJ2-3, with D perhaps TRBD1 (6 bases). The CDR3 length is 16 residues. Trimming removed 0 bases from V and 2 bases from J, with 12 bases in between. Germline-derived CDR1 and CDR2 are MNHEY and SVGAGI. The CDR3 spells CASSYSGAPLTDTQYF. CDR3 coding DNA: TGTGCCAGCAGTTACTCGGGGGCCCCTCTCACAGATACGCAGTATTTT.

The chain recombines TRBV14 with TRBJ2-7; possible D gene TRBD1, 5 bases. V was cut by 0 bases and J by 5 bases, with 17 bases left in between. Germline CDR1 and CDR2: SGHDN and FVKESK. The CDR3 contains 16 residues. The CDR3 bases are TGTGCCAGCAGCCAAGATATAGGGGCGATATCTAACGAGCAGTACTTC. This encodes CASSQDIGAISNEQYF.

The chain carries TRBV27 and TRBJ1-1; possibly TRBD1 for D (6 bases). V was pared by 3 bases and J by 1 base, with 9 bases between. Germline V gene lookup returns CDR1 MNHEY and CDR2 SMNVEV (reference sequence). The CDR3 has 14 residues. The CDR3 here is CASSFGQPNTEAFF. CDR3 DNA: TGTGCCAGCAGTTTTGGACAGCCGAACACTGAAGCTTTCTTT.

The chain joins TRBV2 to TRBJ2-5, with 8 bases fitting TRBD1. The CDR3 spans 12 residues. The V and J ends lost 10 bases and 5 bases, in that order; junction bases with no gene match: 6. Germline CDR1 reads SNHLY; CDR2 reads FYNNEI. This chain's CDR3 is CAIQGDRETQYF. The DNA for the CDR3 is TGTGCCATACAGGGGGATCGGGAGACCCAGTACTTC.

This clone is a singleton in its sample. V and J are TRBV27 and TRBJ2-7; 10 bases line up with TRBD1. Germline CDR1 is MNHEY and CDR2 is SMNVEV (reference sequence). V gave up 8 bases and J gave up 7 bases; unmatched junction bases: 8. The CDR3 spans 13 residues. CDR3 nucleotide sequence: TGTGCCAGCGCGGGACAGGGGAGAGGGGAGCAGTACTTC. It specifies CASAGQGRGEQYF.

The CDR3 loop is CASSWSGVNTEAFF. CDR3 DNA: TGTGCCAGCAGTTGGTCCGGCGTGAACACTGAAGCTTTCTTT. The gene calls are TRBV6-2 or TRBV6-3 and TRBJ1-1; D is uncertain. Germline V gene data show CDR1 as MNHEY and CDR2 as SVGEGT. This CDR3 is built from 14 residues. V was pared by 4 bases and J by 0 bases, with 9 bases between.

This clone turned up a few times. The chain links TRBV20-1 to TRBJ1-6, with D perhaps TRBD1 (5 bases). Trimming shortened V by 3 bases and J by 1 base, and 19 bases separated the two germline ends. Looked up from germline, CDR1 is DFQATT and CDR2 is SNEGSKA (reference sequence). The CDR3 covers 18 residues. In DNA, the CDR3 is TGCAGTGCTAGTAAGAGTCGGCAGGGAGGATCCTATAATTCACCCCTCCACTTT. Encoded protein: CSASKSRQGGSYNSPLHF.

V gene TRBV6-6 combines with J gene TRBJ2-3; 7 bases are shared with TRBD1. V dropped 5 bases and J dropped 0; count of bases not matched to a gene: 23. Germline V CDR1 and CDR2: MNHNY, SVGAGI (reference sequence). The CDR3 is 21 amino acids. CDR3 DNA sequence: TGTGCCAGCAGTCTAAGTACCCCACCACACAGGGGACGGTGGAGCACAGATACGCAGTATTTT. Its translation: CASSLSTPPHRGRWSTDTQYF.

The chain links TRBV6-6 to TRBJ1-2, with 8 bases aligning to TRBD1. CDR1 is MNHNY and CDR2 is SVGAGI in the germline V gene (reference sequence). Trimming at V came to 8 bases and at J to 3 bases, leaving 2 bases not matched to a gene. The CDR3 is 12 residues long. The CDR3 loop reads CASEQGDYGYTF. The CDR3 DNA sequence: TGTGCCAGCGAACAGGGGGACTATGGCTACACCTTC.

The rearrangement uses TRBV6-5 and TRBJ1-5; a weak D match, TRBD1 (5 bases). The CDR3 is 13 amino acids. In germline, CDR1 is MNHEY, CDR2 SVGAGI. V shed 8 bases and J shed 6 bases, with 14 bases lying between them. The CDR3 is CASYKGLGQPQHF. Here the CDR3 DNA reads TGTGCCAGCTACAAGGGACTAGGTCAGCCCCAGCATTTT.

V and J are TRBV19 and TRBJ1-1; the D gene is possibly TRBD1 (5 bases). Trimming removed 2 bases at V and 4 bases at J, with 11 bases between. The CDR3 is 14 residues long. CDR1 LNHDA and CDR2 SQIVND come from the germline V gene (reference sequence). CDR3 in amino acids: CASSIKGPGTEAFF. In nucleotides, the CDR3 is TGTGCCAGTAGTATAAAGGGGCCGGGCACTGAAGCTTTCTTT.

The V and J genes are TRBV6-4 and TRBJ1-5, with 7 bases lining up with TRBD1. From germline, CDR1 is MRHNA and CDR2 SNTAGT. Trimming removed 6 bases from V and 5 bases from J; junction bases left unmatched: 10. There are 15 residues in the CDR3. The DNA of the CDR3 is TGTGCCAGCAGCCTGTCATCAGGGGGAGATCAGCCCCAGCATTTT. As protein: CASSLSSGGDQPQHF.

This sequence joins TRBV28 and TRBJ1-5; no clear D. The germline CDR1 and CDR2 sequences are MDHEN and SYDVKM. The CDR3 covers 15 residues. V lost 7 bases, J lost 0 bases, and 13 bases lay in between. The CDR3 is CASTVVNYSNQPQHF. DNA of the CDR3: TGTGCCAGCACCGTCGTGAATTATAGCAATCAGCCCCAGCATTTT. Using reference TRBV28 and TRBJ1-5 for the parts outside the CDR3, the full variable domain is DVKVTQSSRYLVKRTGEKVFLECVQDMDHENMFWYRQDPGLGLRLIYFSYDVKMKEKGDIPEGYSVSREKKERFSLILESASTNQTSMYLCASTVVNYSNQPQHFGDGTRLSIL.

J is TRBJ2-1 and V is TRBV7-2; 11 nucleotides align to TRBD1. The CDR3 covers 16 residues. CDR1 and CDR2 from the germline V gene are SGHTA and FQGNSA. V trimming: 1 base; J trimming: 10 bases; junction bases outside the gene matches: 9. DNA of the CDR3: TGTGCCAGCAGCTTAGATGGACAGGGGGCGGTTAGGGAGCAGTTCTTC. Translating it yields CASSLDGQGAVREQFF.

The V and J genes are TRBV27 and TRBJ2-1; a weak D match, TRBD2 (6 bases). This CDR3 comprises 14 residues. The V gene's germline CDR1 is MNHEY and CDR2 SMNVEV (reference sequence). V shed 7 bases and J shed 2 bases, with 12 bases lying between them. In DNA, the CDR3 is TGTGCCAGCAAGGGGACTTATACCTACAATGAGCAGTTCTTC. Amino acids: CASKGTYTYNEQFF.

The V and J genes are TRBV2 and TRBJ1-1; TRBD1 might be the D (5 bases). This CDR3 has 13 amino acids. V lost 3 bases and J lost 6, with 11 bases in between. Germline V CDR1 and CDR2: SNHLY, FYNNEI. The CDR3 sequence is CASSDKTVPEAFF. The CDR3 bases are TGTGCCAGCAGTGATAAGACAGTTCCTGAAGCTTTCTTT.

This sequence joins TRBV9 and TRBJ1-2; 9 nucleotides match TRBD1. Germline V gives CDR1 SGDLS, CDR2 YYNGEE. The CDR3 length is 14 residues. With 4 bases clipped from V and 4 bases from J, the junction kept 5 bases outside the gene matches. CDR3 sequence (DNA): TGTGCCAGCAGCCCCGGGACAGGGATCTATGGCTACACCTTC. Translating it yields CASSPGTGIYGYTF.

This clone appeared once. The chain has TRBV30 and TRBJ1-3, with no clear D. This CDR3 spans 14 amino acids. Per germline, CDR1 GTSNPN and CDR2 SVGIG (reference sequence). Between the trimmed V and J ends, which lost 0 bases and 0 bases, there was a span of 6 bases. The CDR3 nucleotides read TGTGCCTGGAGTGTACTCTACTCTGGAAACACCATATATTTT. Translating it yields CAWSVLYSGNTIYF.

The chain has TRBV14 and TRBJ2-7, with D possibly matching TRBD2 (6 bases). V was trimmed by 4 bases and J by 3 bases, leaving 7 bases between them. Germline lookup yields CDR1 SGHDN and CDR2 FVKESK. CDR3 length: 12 residues. The CDR3 loop reads CASSPGGYEQYF. CDR3 bases: TGTGCCAGCAGCCCCGGGGGCTACGAGCAGTACTTC. Combining the CDR3 with reference TRBV14 and TRBJ2-7 gives the whole variable domain EAGVTQFPSHSVIEKGQTVTLRCDPISGHDNLYWYRRVMGKEIKFLLHFVKESKQDESGMPNNRFLAERTGGTYSTLKVQPAELEDSGVYFCASSPGGYEQYFGPGTRLTVT.

The V and J genes are TRBV9 and TRBJ2-5; 12 nucleotides match TRBD1. The V and J ends lost 0 bases and 5 bases, in that order; junction bases with no gene match: 5. Germline CDR1 SGDLS, CDR2 YYNGEE. The CDR3 totals 16 residues. The chain's CDR3 is CASSVAGQGAGETQYF. The CDR3 DNA reads TGTGCCAGCAGCGTAGCGGGACAGGGGGCAGGGGAGACCCAGTACTTC.

The J gene is TRBJ2-3, the V gene TRBV11-2; TRBD2 matches at 10 bases. CDR3 length: 14 amino acids. V trimming: 5 bases; J trimming: 6 bases; junction bases outside the gene matches: 5. Germline V gene sequence: CDR1 SGHAT, CDR2 FQNNGV. The CDR3 spells CASSRAGGEDTQYF. The CDR3 nucleotides read TGTGCCAGCAGCCGAGCGGGGGGGGAGGATACGCAGTATTTT. The whole variable domain, remainder taken from reference TRBV11-2 and TRBJ2-3, is EAGVAQSPRYKIIEKRQSVAFWCNPISGHATLYWYQQILGQGPKLLIQFQNNGVVDDSQLPKDRFSAERLKGVDSTLKIQPAKLEDSAVYLCASSRAGGEDTQYFGPGTRLTVL.

The V gene is TRBV28, the J gene TRBJ2-5, with D uncertain. There are 10 residues in the CDR3. Trimming removed 5 bases from V and 5 bases from J, with 3 bases in between. Germline V gene lookup returns CDR1 MDHEN and CDR2 SYDVKM. The CDR3 DNA sequence: TGTGCCAGCAGTGGTGAGACCCAGTACTTC. Translation gives CASSGETQYF.

This clone was observed once. The chain links TRBV24-1 to TRBJ1-1; possible D gene TRBD1, 5 bases. The V end was cut by 10 bases, the J end by 9 bases, with 17 bases between. This CDR3 has 12 amino acids. CDR1 is KGHDR and CDR2 is SFDVKD in the germline V gene. CDR3 protein: CATQTGRGQAFF. In DNA, the CDR3 is TGTGCCACGCAAACCGGTCGGGGCCAAGCTTTCTTT.

The chain couples TRBV7-2 to TRBJ1-3, with D perhaps TRBD1 (5 bases). The germline V and J ends were trimmed by 1 base and 2 bases, with 12 bases remaining between them. CDR1 SGHTA and CDR2 FQGNSA come from the germline V gene. The CDR3 runs 16 residues. The CDR3 DNA reads TGTGCCAGCAGCTTAGTTGCAGGGCATACTGGAAACACCATATATTTT. Protein sequence: CASSLVAGHTGNTIYF. Complete variable domain (other parts from reference TRBV7-2 and TRBJ1-3): GAGVSQSPSNKVTEKGKDVELRCDPISGHTALYWYRQSLGQGLEFLIYFQGNSAPDKSGLPSDRFSAERTGGSVSTLTIQRTQQEDSAVYLCASSLVAGHTGNTIYFGEGSWLTVV.